These T cell receptor beta chains were read from a single sample in a study of T cells in Graves' hyperthyroidism and ophthalmopathy. Each CDR3 protein gets one entry after TCRdb re-called the multiplex PCR reads with MiXCR. The sample holds about 330,000 distinct CDR3 sequences, roughly 13% seen once. Sequenced material: blood. These TCRs come from a woman aged 40 to 50 with Graves' ophthalmopathy. Both conserved end residues are part of each CDR3. Fields, in order: J gene, D gene, V gene, CDR3 protein. The D gene is left open where the match is weak.

j_call: TRBJ1-1; d_call: .; v_call: TRBV20-1; cdr3_aa: CSARDPETGLNTEAFF
j_call: TRBJ2-7; d_call: TRBD2; v_call: TRBV19; cdr3_aa: CASMEAGGPDEQYF
j_call: TRBJ1-2; d_call: .; v_call: TRBV11-2; cdr3_aa: CASSLVVGGGYTF
j_call: TRBJ1-1; d_call: TRBD1; v_call: TRBV30; cdr3_aa: CAWMGQANTEAFF
j_call: TRBJ2-7; d_call: TRBD1; v_call: TRBV5-5; cdr3_aa: CASSLGWGQEKPYEQYF
j_call: TRBJ2-7; d_call: .; v_call: TRBV5-4; cdr3_aa: CASSLNTGTTYEQYF
j_call: TRBJ1-5; d_call: .; v_call: TRBV18; cdr3_aa: CASSPPGGIQPQHF
j_call: TRBJ1-1; d_call: TRBD1; v_call: TRBV28; cdr3_aa: CASETGTVNTEAFF
j_call: TRBJ2-5; d_call: .; v_call: TRBV11-2; cdr3_aa: CASSLPKGGETQYF
j_call: TRBJ1-5; d_call: TRBD1; v_call: TRBV15; cdr3_aa: CATSRPGQGDQPQHF
j_call: TRBJ1-5; d_call: .; v_call: TRBV28; cdr3_aa: CASSSQSEGWQPQHF
j_call: TRBJ2-5; d_call: TRBD1; v_call: TRBV6-2/TRBV6-3; cdr3_aa: CASRGTRGQGANPYQETQYF
j_call: TRBJ2-5; d_call: TRBD2; v_call: TRBV7-2; cdr3_aa: CASSFSGRREETQYF
j_call: TRBJ2-6; d_call: TRBD1; v_call: TRBV2; cdr3_aa: CASSEILGQADSGANVLTF
j_call: TRBJ2-7; d_call: .; v_call: TRBV11-3; cdr3_aa: CARSLKAGLYEQYF
j_call: TRBJ1-2; d_call: TRBD1; v_call: TRBV6-1; cdr3_aa: CASRSGTGGYGYTF
j_call: TRBJ1-1; d_call: TRBD1; v_call: TRBV20-1; cdr3_aa: CSARGQGTNTEAFF
j_call: TRBJ2-7; d_call: TRBD2; v_call: TRBV20-1; cdr3_aa: CSASGLAAYEQYF
j_call: TRBJ2-7; d_call: TRBD1; v_call: TRBV11-3; cdr3_aa: CASTPSGTGGEQYF
j_call: TRBJ2-1; d_call: .; v_call: TRBV19; cdr3_aa: CASSIEGGGGNEQFF
j_call: TRBJ1-3; d_call: .; v_call: TRBV10-3; cdr3_aa: CAISGGSGNTIYF
j_call: TRBJ1-2; d_call: .; v_call: TRBV7-2; cdr3_aa: CASTRSPLYGYTF
j_call: TRBJ2-1; d_call: .; v_call: TRBV7-2; cdr3_aa: CASSNGARMGNEQFF
j_call: TRBJ1-5; d_call: TRBD1; v_call: TRBV19; cdr3_aa: CASSIRDRNQPQHF
j_call: TRBJ2-3; d_call: TRBD2; v_call: TRBV7-8; cdr3_aa: CASSLGTRVPDTQYF